Presented here are 10 T cell receptor beta chains from one specimen sequenced in a study of T-cell memory formation after mild COVID-19. TCRdb analysed the 5' RACE reads with MiXCR anew, one entry per CDR3 protein. Counted here are about 270,000 distinct CDR3 sequences, approximately 15% occurring once; the ten biggest clones make up about 2%. Material: PBMCs or a T cell subset sorted from them (not recorded which). These receptors were collected from an adult woman who had mild COVID-19 (a few samples of this study predate the infection). Cell type and time point are not known.

This clonotype has just a few counts. The chain couples TRBV7-8 to TRBJ1-2; TRBD1 might be the D (6 bases). Looked up from germline, CDR1 is SGHVS and CDR2 is FQNEAQ. The V and J ends lost 5 bases and 2 bases respectively, with 15 bases between them. This CDR3 is built from 15 residues. The CDR3: CASSLNRVLNYGYTF. In DNA, the CDR3 is TGTGCCAGCAGCCTAAACAGGGTTCTCAACTATGGCTACACCTTC.

This chain links TRBV6-1 with TRBJ2-3; 7 bases map to TRBD2. Germline V gene data show CDR1 as MNHNS and CDR2 as SASEGT. The V gene end was trimmed by 6 bases and the J gene end by 0 bases; junction bases not matched to a gene: 3. This CDR3 has 14 amino acids. The CDR3 coding sequence is TGTGCCAGCAGACCGGGACTAAGCACAGATACGCAGTATTTT. Encoded protein: CASRPGLSTDTQYF.

The chain is built from TRBV12-3 or TRBV12-4 and TRBJ2-7, with D tentatively TRBD1 (6 bases). V lost 5 bases and J 6 bases, leaving 14 bases between the germline ends. The CDR3 length is 13 residues. The DNA of the CDR3 is TGTGCCAGCAGTAAAACGACAGGCTCCGAGCAGTACTTC. Amino acids: CASSKTTGSEQYF.

CDR3 DNA: TGCGCCAGCAGCCCCGGCGGGACCCAAGAGACCCAGTACTTC. It yields the protein CASSPGGTQETQYF. This chain connects TRBV5-1 to TRBJ2-5; possibly TRBD2 for D (6 bases). This CDR3 has 14 residues. CDR1 is SGHRS and CDR2 is YFSETQ in the germline V gene. V lost 4 bases, J lost 1 base, and 11 bases lay in between.

This chain joins TRBV12-3 or TRBV12-4 and TRBJ1-2; possibly TRBD1 for D (6 bases). CDR3 length: 14 amino acids. V lost 3 bases and J 2 bases, leaving 10 bases between the germline ends. As DNA, the CDR3 is TGTGCCAGCAGTTTTGCCGACAGGAACTATGGCTACACCTTC. This codes for CASSFADRNYGYTF.

This clonotype was detected a few times. The chain employs TRBV20-1 and TRBJ2-4, with D tentatively TRBD1 (6 bases). V was shortened by 0 bases and J by 2 bases, with 20 bases between the two germline ends. Per germline, CDR1 DFQATT and CDR2 SNEGSKA (reference sequence). CDR3 size: 18 residues. The CDR3 bases are TGCAGTGCTAGAGATCATCGTTACAGGGATCCGTCCAAAAACATTCAGTACTTC. This gives the protein CSARDHRYRDPSKNIQYF.

This chain joins TRBV3-1 and TRBJ2-3; D could derive from TRBD1 or TRBD2 (6 bases each). The germline V gene encodes CDR1 LGHDT and CDR2 YNNKEL (reference sequence). Trimming stripped 7 bases from V and 2 bases from J, with 13 bases between. This CDR3 comprises 14 residues. The CDR3 spells CASTQRGATDTQYF. DNA for the CDR3: TGTGCCAGCACTCAGAGGGGGGCCACAGATACGCAGTATTTT.

The table lists this clonotype with many counts. The rearrangement links TRBV5-1 to TRBJ2-1; D may be TRBD1 or TRBD2 (6 bases each). V lost 2 bases, J lost 6 bases, and 9 bases lay in between. The germline V gene encodes CDR1 SGHRS and CDR2 YFSETQ. The CDR3 is 13 residues long. The DNA of the CDR3 is TGCGCCAGCAGCTTTGGGGGGCCCAATGAGCAGTTCTTC. Translated: CASSFGGPNEQFF.

The chain links TRBV24-1 to TRBJ2-7, with TRBD2 matching 10 bases. The ends lost 9 bases at V and 0 bases at J; junction bases unmatched: 7. The CDR3 is 15 amino acids. Germline values: CDR1 KGHDR, CDR2 SFDVKD. The CDR3 DNA reads TGTGCCACCCAAGACCGACTAGCGGGCTCCTACGAGCAGTACTTC. It specifies CATQDRLAGSYEQYF.

The genes are TRBV12-3 or TRBV12-4 and TRBJ2-7; 7 bases are a match to TRBD1. The CDR3 covers 13 residues. V was clipped by 6 bases and J by 1 base; unmatched bases: 3. CDR3: CASRKGQSYEQYF. In DNA form, the CDR3 reads TGTGCCAGCAGAAAGGGACAGTCCTACGAGCAGTACTTC.